This T cell receptor (beta chain) was sequenced for a study of control samples from healthy donors and cancer patients. Generated by immunoSEQ multiplex PCR, the TCRdb table keeps only in-frame clones and is missing some. The repertoire holds about 130,000 clones, with roughly 90% as singletons. Germline trimming cut 7 bases from V and 2 bases from J; bases unmatched to any gene: 7. Germline V CDR1 and CDR2: MNHEY, SVGAGI. The CDR3 extends over 14 amino acids. The source is a man younger than 35 in good health. Sequencing was performed on blood. The gene calls are TRBV6-5 and TRBJ1-2, with 7 positions matching TRBD1. For the CDR3, the DNA is TGTGCCAGCAACCCAGGGGGAGGGAACTATGGCTACACCTTC. Amino acids: CASNPGGGNYGYTF.